This TCR beta chain was retrieved from a study of CD4 T cells in relation to SARS-CoV-2 and coronaviruses. Background on the study: PBMCs were cultured with antigen for nine to eleven days before TCR beta sequencing. No peptide or an HIV-1 Nef peptide pool served as negative control.

Broader study findings: SARS-CoV-2-driven expansion was significantly weaker in crossreactive than monoreactive clones.

Unexposed donor CD4+ T cells date from 2011-2018, before the COVID-19 pandemic. Isolation of CD4+ T cells took place after about 9 days in culture. Using immunoSEQ multiplex PCR, the repertoire was profiled, and TCRdb retains in-frame clones only, with some absent. The table includes over 25,000 clones, 60% to 85% detected once. As concerns this clone: Its specificity is unknown.

The CDR3 is made up of 14 amino acids. The ends were cut back, 4 bases at V and 5 bases at J, with 14 bases in the middle. CDR1 is MGHRA, CDR2 YSYEKL, per germline. Sequencing was carried out using CD4+ T cells from PBMCs, cultured in vitro. V gene TRBV4-1 combines with J gene TRBJ2-5; TRBD1 or TRBD2 may be the D gene (5 bases each). This receptor was obtained from a human donor in good health. The CDR3 nucleotides read TGCGCCAGCAGCCGGGGGAGCGGAGGCGAGACCCAGTACTTC. Its translation is CASSRGSGGETQYF.